Listed below are T cell receptor beta chains from one sample, sequenced in a study of blood T cell repertoires in COVID-19. Clones were sequenced by immunoSEQ multiplex PCR, and TCRdb holds only the in-frame ones, with some missing. The table has 130,000 to 150,000 clones, approximately 83% seen once. Sequencing was performed on peripheral blood. All receptors derive from a woman in her fifties or sixties with COVID-19, enrolled during active disease. Both conserved end residues are part of each CDR3. A D gene is named only where the DNA matches it firmly. The size of a clone is reported for some rows only, either as once, few or many, or as a class for expanded clones.

V gene: TRBV5-1; clone size: NA; D gene: NA; J gene: TRBJ1-2; CDR3 DNA: TGCGCCAGCAGCTTGGGGGCAGGGAAGAGCTATGGCTACACCTTC; CDR3 protein: CASSLGAGKSYGYTF
V gene: TRBV19; clone size: NA; D gene: NA; J gene: TRBJ1-2; CDR3 DNA: TGTGCCAGTAGTGGCAGGCCAGCTAACTATGGCTACACCTTC; CDR3 protein: CASSGRPANYGYTF
V gene: TRBV6-2/TRBV6-3; clone size: once; D gene: NA; J gene: TRBJ1-4; CDR3 DNA: TGTGCCAGCACCCCGGACACGCGCGATGAAAAACTGTTTTTT; CDR3 protein: CASTPDTRDEKLFF
V gene: TRBV10-3; clone size: NA; D gene: TRBD1; J gene: TRBJ1-2; CDR3 DNA: TGTGCCACAGAGGGAACGGACAGGGGAGGGAATGGCTACACCTTC; CDR3 protein: CATEGTDRGGNGYTF
V gene: TRBV19; clone size: NA; D gene: TRBD2; J gene: TRBJ2-1; CDR3 DNA: TGTGCCAGTACCGTAGCGGGGGCCGGGAACAATGAGCAGTTCTTC; CDR3 protein: CASTVAGAGNNEQFF
V gene: TRBV15; clone size: NA; D gene: NA; J gene: TRBJ1-2; CDR3 DNA: TGTGCCACCACCCCGAGCCGGGACACCCCTAACTATGGCTACACCTTC; CDR3 protein: CATTPSRDTPNYGYTF
V gene: TRBV27; clone size: NA; D gene: NA; J gene: TRBJ2-3; CDR3 DNA: TGTGCCAGCAGCAGGGACAACACAGATACGCAGTATTTT; CDR3 protein: CASSRDNTDTQYF
V gene: TRBV5-1; clone size: NA; D gene: TRBD2; J gene: TRBJ2-5; CDR3 DNA: TGCGCCAGCAGCCAGACTCCGGGACTAGCGGGGGGGCCGGAGACCCAGTACTTC; CDR3 protein: CASSQTPGLAGGPETQYF
V gene: TRBV7-9; clone size: NA; D gene: TRBD1; J gene: TRBJ1-2; CDR3 DNA: TGTGCCAGCAGCTGGGGACAGGGAGGCGGCTACACCTTC; CDR3 protein: CASSWGQGGGYTF
V gene: TRBV7-2; clone size: few; D gene: TRBD2; J gene: TRBJ2-7; CDR3 DNA: TGTGCCAGCGGAACTGGACTAGCGTACTCCTACGAGCAGTACTTC; CDR3 protein: CASGTGLAYSYEQYF
V gene: TRBV25-1; clone size: NA; D gene: TRBD1; J gene: TRBJ1-1; CDR3 DNA: TGTGCCAGCAGTGAAACTGACAGGGGGACTGAAGCTTTCTTT; CDR3 protein: CASSETDRGTEAFF
V gene: TRBV6-2/TRBV6-3; clone size: once; D gene: NA; J gene: TRBJ2-3; CDR3 DNA: TGTGCCAGCAGTTACGAGTGGGGCCGGGGCACAGATACGCAGTATTTT; CDR3 protein: CASSYEWGRGTDTQYF
V gene: TRBV12-3/TRBV12-4; clone size: NA; D gene: NA; J gene: TRBJ1-2; CDR3 DNA: TGTGCCAGCAGTGTGACAGGAGCCAACCCATTC; CDR3 protein: CASSVTGANPF
V gene: TRBV30; clone size: NA; D gene: NA; J gene: TRBJ1-1; CDR3 DNA: TGTGCCTGGAGAGGCTCTCCGGGCACTGAAGCTTTCTTT; CDR3 protein: CAWRGSPGTEAFF
V gene: TRBV1; clone size: NA; D gene: NA; J gene: TRBJ2-1; CDR3 DNA: TGCACCAGCAGCCAACCTCGGACTAGCGGGGGCCTCAATGAGCAGTTCTTC; CDR3 protein: CTSSQPRTSGGLNEQFF
V gene: TRBV7-8; clone size: NA; D gene: TRBD1; J gene: TRBJ1-1; CDR3 DNA: TGTGCCAGCAGCCTAGGAGGGGGCCTGAACACTGAAGCTTTCTTT; CDR3 protein: CASSLGGGLNTEAFF
V gene: TRBV24-1; clone size: NA; D gene: NA; J gene: TRBJ2-5; CDR3 DNA: TGTGCCACCAGTGATTTCGTGCGGGGACAAGAGACCCAGTACTTC; CDR3 protein: CATSDFVRGQETQYF
V gene: TRBV29-1; clone size: NA; D gene: NA; J gene: TRBJ2-1; CDR3 DNA: TGCAGCGGACACAGGGGGGGTTTCCCCTACAATGAGCAGTTCTTC; CDR3 protein: CSGHRGGFPYNEQFF
V gene: TRBV5-1; clone size: NA; D gene: NA; J gene: TRBJ2-7; CDR3 DNA: TGCGCCAGCAGCACGGTCGGGACACCCTCCTACGAGCAGTACTTC; CDR3 protein: CASSTVGTPSYEQYF
V gene: TRBV19; clone size: NA; D gene: TRBD2; J gene: TRBJ2-1; CDR3 DNA: TGTGCCAGTAGTATGGGACTAAGCAATGAGCAGTTCTTC; CDR3 protein: CASSMGLSNEQFF
V gene: TRBV6-5; clone size: NA; D gene: NA; J gene: TRBJ1-1; CDR3 DNA: TGTGCCAGCCCTGAGGGACATTCGCTCACTGAAGCTTTCTTT; CDR3 protein: CASPEGHSLTEAFF
V gene: TRBV14; clone size: NA; D gene: NA; J gene: TRBJ2-7; CDR3 DNA: TGTGCCAGCAGCCAAGCTTACGCGGGGAGGTACGAGCAGTACTTC; CDR3 protein: CASSQAYAGRYEQYF
V gene: TRBV5-5; clone size: NA; D gene: NA; J gene: TRBJ1-5; CDR3 DNA: TGTGCCAGCAGCTTCCAATTTCATAGCAATCAGCCCCAGCATTTT; CDR3 protein: CASSFQFHSNQPQHF
V gene: TRBV5-1; clone size: few; D gene: TRBD1; J gene: TRBJ2-1; CDR3 DNA: TGCGCCAGCAGCTTGACAGGGGGGTACAATGAGCAGTTCTTC; CDR3 protein: CASSLTGGYNEQFF
V gene: TRBV27; clone size: NA; D gene: NA; J gene: TRBJ1-5; CDR3 DNA: TGTGCCAGCAAAGAAGGCAGGGAATGGGGCAATCAGCCCCAGCATTTT; CDR3 protein: CASKEGREWGNQPQHF
V gene: TRBV7-9; clone size: once; D gene: NA; J gene: TRBJ2-3; CDR3 DNA: TGTGCCAGCAGCTTATCTGGACAGAGCACAGATACGCAGTATTTT; CDR3 protein: CASSLSGQSTDTQYF
V gene: TRBV9; clone size: NA; D gene: NA; J gene: TRBJ1-2; CDR3 DNA: TGTGCCAGCAGCGTAACAGTCCAGACCAGATGGGGCGCAGGGACTAACTATGGCTACACCTTC; CDR3 protein: CASSVTVQTRWGAGTNYGYTF
V gene: TRBV6-2/TRBV6-3; clone size: NA; D gene: NA; J gene: TRBJ2-1; CDR3 DNA: TGTGCCAGCAGTGACCCGAGGCGTCTTCTCCGGGGCAATGAGCAGTTCTTC; CDR3 protein: CASSDPRRLLRGNEQFF
V gene: TRBV21-1; clone size: NA; D gene: NA; J gene: TRBJ1-6; CDR3 DNA: TGTGCCAGCAGCCCACTGGGACGGGACAGCCATAATTCACCCCTCCACTTT; CDR3 protein: CASSPLGRDSHNSPLHF
V gene: TRBV18; clone size: NA; D gene: NA; J gene: TRBJ1-6; CDR3 DNA: TGTGCCAGCTCACCAAGATCCCCTCAGGGGAGCTCCTATAATTCACCCCTCCACTTT; CDR3 protein: CASSPRSPQGSSYNSPLHF
V gene: TRBV6-5; clone size: NA; D gene: TRBD1; J gene: TRBJ1-2; CDR3 DNA: TGTGCCAGCAGTTACACCCCTCGGGACAGAGTGGATGGCTACACCTTC; CDR3 protein: CASSYTPRDRVDGYTF
V gene: TRBV7-3; clone size: NA; D gene: TRBD1; J gene: TRBJ2-1; CDR3 DNA: TGTGCCAGCAGCCCCTTACCGGGACAGGGCGCGCGTGAGCAGTTCTTC; CDR3 protein: CASSPLPGQGAREQFF
V gene: TRBV5-6; clone size: NA; D gene: TRBD1; J gene: TRBJ2-7; CDR3 DNA: TGTGCCAGCGGTGAGGCAGGGACAGGCTACGAGCAGTACTTC; CDR3 protein: CASGEAGTGYEQYF
V gene: TRBV12-3/TRBV12-4; clone size: NA; D gene: NA; J gene: TRBJ2-3; CDR3 DNA: TGTGCCAGCCGCCCTTCGTCCGCGGGTACGCAGTATTTT; CDR3 protein: CASRPSSAGTQYF
V gene: TRBV5-4; clone size: few; D gene: NA; J gene: TRBJ2-1; CDR3 DNA: TGTGCCAGCAGCATCACCGGGACTAATGAGCAGTTCTTC; CDR3 protein: CASSITGTNEQFF
V gene: TRBV18; clone size: NA; D gene: TRBD1; J gene: TRBJ2-3; CDR3 DNA: TGTGCCAGCTCACCCGACAGGGTCGAGAACACAGATACGCAGTATTTT; CDR3 protein: CASSPDRVENTDTQYF
V gene: TRBV7-2; clone size: NA; D gene: TRBD2; J gene: TRBJ2-5; CDR3 DNA: TGTGCCAGCAGCTTAGTGGGGGGGTCGTTAGCGGGTTCTCAAGAGACCCAGTACTTC; CDR3 protein: CASSLVGGSLAGSQETQYF
V gene: TRBV3-1/TRBV3-2; clone size: NA; D gene: TRBD2; J gene: TRBJ2-5; CDR3 DNA: TGTGCCAGCAGCCTCGGACTAGCCGAGACCCAGTACTTC; CDR3 protein: CASSLGLAETQYF
V gene: TRBV4-3; clone size: NA; D gene: TRBD2; J gene: TRBJ2-3; CDR3 DNA: TGCGCCAGCAGCCAAGAAGGTCTAGCGGGGGGCCCTGAGGGAGATACGCAGTATTTT; CDR3 protein: CASSQEGLAGGPEGDTQYF
V gene: TRBV18; clone size: NA; D gene: TRBD1; J gene: TRBJ1-2; CDR3 DNA: TGTGCCAGCTCACCGACTAGGGACAGATCGGATGGCTACACCTTC; CDR3 protein: CASSPTRDRSDGYTF
V gene: TRBV5-1; clone size: NA; D gene: TRBD1; J gene: TRBJ2-2; CDR3 DNA: TGCGCCAGCAGCTTGGCGGGGACAGTCGGGGAGCTGTTTTTT; CDR3 protein: CASSLAGTVGELFF
V gene: TRBV5-1; clone size: NA; D gene: TRBD1; J gene: TRBJ2-7; CDR3 DNA: TGCGCCAGCAGCCTGGAGGGGACAGGCCTCTACGAGCAGTACTTC; CDR3 protein: CASSLEGTGLYEQYF
V gene: TRBV13; clone size: once; D gene: NA; J gene: TRBJ1-2; CDR3 DNA: TGTGCCAGCAGCTCGGGGGGGACAAATGGCTACACCTTC; CDR3 protein: CASSSGGTNGYTF
V gene: TRBV3-1/TRBV3-2; clone size: NA; D gene: NA; J gene: TRBJ2-7; CDR3 DNA: TGTGCCAGCAGCCGCGGGGTGAGCTCCTACGAGCAGTACTTC; CDR3 protein: CASSRGVSSYEQYF
V gene: TRBV2; clone size: NA; D gene: NA; J gene: TRBJ1-4; CDR3 DNA: TGTGCCAGCAGTACACAGGGAGGGAACGAAAAACTGTTTTTT; CDR3 protein: CASSTQGGNEKLFF
V gene: TRBV27; clone size: NA; D gene: TRBD1; J gene: TRBJ1-2; CDR3 DNA: TGTGCCAGCAGTTTATACGGGACAGCCTATGGCTACACCTTC; CDR3 protein: CASSLYGTAYGYTF
V gene: TRBV10-3; clone size: NA; D gene: NA; J gene: TRBJ2-1; CDR3 DNA: TGTGCCATCAGTGAGGACCGGGGCTACAATGAGCAGTTCTTC; CDR3 protein: CAISEDRGYNEQFF
V gene: TRBV7-3; clone size: NA; D gene: TRBD1; J gene: TRBJ2-1; CDR3 DNA: TGTGCCAGCAGCCCCCTACCGGGACAGGGTGGGAATGAGCAGTTCTTC; CDR3 protein: CASSPLPGQGGNEQFF
V gene: TRBV7-2; clone size: NA; D gene: TRBD1; J gene: TRBJ1-6; CDR3 DNA: TGTGCCAGCAGCCCTGACCGGGACAGCTTAAATTCACCCCTCCACTTT; CDR3 protein: CASSPDRDSLNSPLHF
V gene: TRBV3-1/TRBV3-2; clone size: NA; D gene: NA; J gene: TRBJ1-6; CDR3 DNA: TGTGCCAGCAGCCAAGATAGCACTCTATCTTCACCCCTCCACTTT; CDR3 protein: CASSQDSTLSSPLHF
V gene: TRBV19; clone size: NA; D gene: TRBD1; J gene: TRBJ1-4; CDR3 DNA: TGTGCCAGTAGTCCAGAGACAGGGAGAACTAATGAAAAACTGTTTTTT; CDR3 protein: CASSPETGRTNEKLFF
V gene: TRBV6-1; clone size: NA; D gene: NA; J gene: TRBJ1-5; CDR3 DNA: TGTGCCAGCAGTGAAGTCGGACATCCCAATCAGCCCCAGCATTTT; CDR3 protein: CASSEVGHPNQPQHF
V gene: TRBV25-1; clone size: NA; D gene: NA; J gene: TRBJ2-7; CDR3 DNA: TGTGCCAGCAGTCGATCGGGGGAGGCCTACGAGCAGTACTTC; CDR3 protein: CASSRSGEAYEQYF
V gene: TRBV5-6; clone size: NA; D gene: NA; J gene: TRBJ1-1; CDR3 DNA: TGTGCCAGCAGGTTAGACTGGAACACTGAAGCTTTCTTT; CDR3 protein: CASRLDWNTEAFF
V gene: TRBV3-1/TRBV3-2; clone size: once; D gene: TRBD2; J gene: TRBJ2-3; CDR3 DNA: TGTGCCAGCAGCCCGGGGACTAGCGGGGACACAGATACGCAGTATTTT; CDR3 protein: CASSPGTSGDTDTQYF
V gene: TRBV7-2; clone size: NA; D gene: TRBD2; J gene: TRBJ2-1; CDR3 DNA: TGTGCCAGCAGCTCCCAGATAGCGGGGGGTAACAATGAGCAGTTCTTC; CDR3 protein: CASSSQIAGGNNEQFF
V gene: TRBV6-5; clone size: once; D gene: NA; J gene: TRBJ1-5; CDR3 DNA: TGTGCCAGCAGTCGGGGGGCCAATCAGCCCCAGCATTTT; CDR3 protein: CASSRGANQPQHF
V gene: TRBV7-9; clone size: NA; D gene: TRBD2; J gene: TRBJ2-1; CDR3 DNA: TGTGCCAGCAGGGGACTAGATTTCAATGAGCAGTTCTTC; CDR3 protein: CASRGLDFNEQFF
V gene: TRBV4-3; clone size: NA; D gene: TRBD1; J gene: TRBJ2-7; CDR3 DNA: TGCGCCAGCAGCCAAGACCGGGACAGGGGCCGCTACGAGCAGTACTTC; CDR3 protein: CASSQDRDRGRYEQYF
V gene: TRBV5-1; clone size: NA; D gene: NA; J gene: TRBJ2-3; CDR3 DNA: TGCGCCAGCAGCCCCGCTAGTTTTCTCACAGATACGCAGTATTTT; CDR3 protein: CASSPASFLTDTQYF